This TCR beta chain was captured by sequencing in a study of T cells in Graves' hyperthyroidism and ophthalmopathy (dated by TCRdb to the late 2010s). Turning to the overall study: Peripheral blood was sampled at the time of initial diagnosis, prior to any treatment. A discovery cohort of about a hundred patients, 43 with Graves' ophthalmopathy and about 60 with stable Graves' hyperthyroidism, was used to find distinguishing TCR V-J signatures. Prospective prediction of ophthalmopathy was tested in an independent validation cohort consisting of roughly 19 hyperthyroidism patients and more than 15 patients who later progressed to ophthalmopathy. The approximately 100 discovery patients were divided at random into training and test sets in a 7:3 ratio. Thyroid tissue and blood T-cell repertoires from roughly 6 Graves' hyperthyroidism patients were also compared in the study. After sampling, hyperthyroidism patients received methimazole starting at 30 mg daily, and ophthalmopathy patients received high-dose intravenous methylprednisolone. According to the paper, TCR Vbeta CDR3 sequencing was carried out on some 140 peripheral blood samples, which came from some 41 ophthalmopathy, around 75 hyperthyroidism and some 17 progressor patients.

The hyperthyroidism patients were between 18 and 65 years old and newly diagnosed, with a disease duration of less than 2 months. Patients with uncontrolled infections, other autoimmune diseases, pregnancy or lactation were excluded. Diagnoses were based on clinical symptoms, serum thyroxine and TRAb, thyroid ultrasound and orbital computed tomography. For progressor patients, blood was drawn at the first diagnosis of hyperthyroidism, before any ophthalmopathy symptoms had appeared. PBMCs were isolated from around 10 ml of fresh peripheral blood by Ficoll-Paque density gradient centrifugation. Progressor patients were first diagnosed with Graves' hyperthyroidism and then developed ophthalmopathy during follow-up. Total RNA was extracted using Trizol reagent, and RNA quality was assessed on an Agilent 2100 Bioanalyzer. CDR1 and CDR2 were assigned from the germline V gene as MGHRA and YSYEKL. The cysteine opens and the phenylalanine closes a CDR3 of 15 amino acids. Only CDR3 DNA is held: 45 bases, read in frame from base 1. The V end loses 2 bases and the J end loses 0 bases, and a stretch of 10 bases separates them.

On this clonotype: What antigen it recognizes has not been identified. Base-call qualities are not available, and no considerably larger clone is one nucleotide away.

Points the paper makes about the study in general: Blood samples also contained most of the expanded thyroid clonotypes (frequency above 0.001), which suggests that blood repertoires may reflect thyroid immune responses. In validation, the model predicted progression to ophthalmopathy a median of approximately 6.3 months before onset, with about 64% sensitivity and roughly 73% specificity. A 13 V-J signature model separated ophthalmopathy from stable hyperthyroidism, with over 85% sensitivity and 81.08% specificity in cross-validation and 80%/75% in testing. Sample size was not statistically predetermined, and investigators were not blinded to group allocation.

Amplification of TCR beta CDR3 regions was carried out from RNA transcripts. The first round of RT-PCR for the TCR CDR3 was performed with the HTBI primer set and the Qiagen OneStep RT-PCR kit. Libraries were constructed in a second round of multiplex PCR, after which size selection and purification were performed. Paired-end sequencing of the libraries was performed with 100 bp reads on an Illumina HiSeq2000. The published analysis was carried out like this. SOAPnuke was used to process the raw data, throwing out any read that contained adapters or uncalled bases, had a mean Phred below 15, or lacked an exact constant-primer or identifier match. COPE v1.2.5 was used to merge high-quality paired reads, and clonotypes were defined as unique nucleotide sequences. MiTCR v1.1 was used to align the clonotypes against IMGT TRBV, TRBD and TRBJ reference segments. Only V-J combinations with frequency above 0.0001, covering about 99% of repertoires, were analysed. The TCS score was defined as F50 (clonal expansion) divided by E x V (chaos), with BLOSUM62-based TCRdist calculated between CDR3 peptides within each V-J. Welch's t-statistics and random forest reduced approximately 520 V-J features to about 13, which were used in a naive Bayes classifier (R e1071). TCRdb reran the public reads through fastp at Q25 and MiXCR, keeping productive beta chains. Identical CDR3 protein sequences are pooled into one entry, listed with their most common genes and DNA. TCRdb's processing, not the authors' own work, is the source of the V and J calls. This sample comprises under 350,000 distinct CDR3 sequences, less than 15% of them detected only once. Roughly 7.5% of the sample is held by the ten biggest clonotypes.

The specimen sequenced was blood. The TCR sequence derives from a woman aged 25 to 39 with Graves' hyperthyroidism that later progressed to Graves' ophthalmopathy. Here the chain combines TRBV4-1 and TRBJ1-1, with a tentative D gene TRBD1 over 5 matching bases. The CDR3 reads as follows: CASSQPGSMNTEAFF. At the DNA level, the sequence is TGCGCCAGCAGCCAACCAGGGAGCATGAACACTGAAGCTTTCTTT.